The 27 T cell receptor beta chains in this list originate from one sample, sequenced in a study of cytomegalovirus exposure and HLA in healthy donors listed by TCRdb under 2017. Receptor amplification or capture employed the immunoSEQ multiplex PCR assay. For the multiplex PCR, a mixture combining 60 forward primers for TCR Vbeta segments and 13 reverse primers for TCR Jbeta segments was used. TCRdb mirrors the immuneACCESS table, restricted to in-frame sequences. Some clones are absent from its copies; in checked studies, under half trace to an unresolved V gene, and the reason for the others is unknown. The table for this sample lists tens of thousands of clones. About 16% of the sample lies in the top ten. Sequencing used PBMCs. These TCRs come from a man aged 50 or older in good health and CMV-seropositive.

The V call is TRBV5-1, the J call TRBJ2-1; TRBD2 matches 9 bases. Germline lookup yields CDR1 SGHRS and CDR2 YFSETQ. V was pared by 0 bases and J by 7 bases, with 11 bases of the junction left unmatched. The CDR3 spans 17 residues. CDR3 sequence (DNA): TGCGCCAGCAGCTTGGAAGGTTTTGCGGGAGGGGGTAATGAGCAGTTCTTC. It translates to CASSLEGFAGGGNEQFF.

The V call is TRBV2, the J call TRBJ1-5; D not resolved. Deletions cut 6 bases from V and 3 bases from J, with 6 bases between. The CDR3 runs to 12 residues. The V gene's germline CDR1 is SNHLY and CDR2 FYNNEI. CDR3 residues: CASSQYNQPQHF. CDR3 DNA sequence: TGTGCCAGCAGCCAGTACAATCAGCCCCAGCATTTT.

This chain joins TRBV30 and TRBJ2-7, with D possibly TRBD1 on 6 matching bases. The CDR3 is 12 amino acids. Per germline, CDR1 GTSNPN and CDR2 SVGIG (reference sequence). The ends were cut back, 6 bases at V and 2 bases at J, with 11 bases in the middle. CDR3 nucleotide sequence: TGTGCCTGTGGCAGGGGCACCTACGAGCAGTACTTC. This codes for CACGRGTYEQYF.

V gene TRBV11-3 combines with J gene TRBJ1-2, with 10 positions matching TRBD1. V shed 4 bases and J 4 bases; nucleotides not matched to a gene: 9. From germline, CDR1 is SGHNT and CDR2 YENEEA. The CDR3 runs 16 residues. The CDR3 region has the DNA TGTGCCAGCAGCTCCCTACTGACAGGGGGCGGCTATGGCTACACCTTC. Protein sequence: CASSSLLTGGGYGYTF.

The chain has TRBV10-3 and TRBJ2-7; 8 positions agree with TRBD1. Germline V gives CDR1 ENHRY, CDR2 SYGVKD. CDR3 size: 16 residues. The J segment lost 4 bases and the V segment lost 0 bases, leaving 8 bases of the junction unmatched. The CDR3 region has the DNA TGTGCCATCAGTGAGTCAGGAGGGACAGGCGTATACGAGCAGTACTTC. It encodes CAISESGGTGVYEQYF.

CDR3 coding DNA: TGTGCCAGCAGCTTTCGGGACAGGGGATTCGGCGGGGAGCTGTTTTTT. Its translation: CASSFRDRGFGGELFF. The chain carries TRBV7-6 and TRBJ2-2; TRBD1 agrees at 10 bases. The germline V gene has CDR1 SGHVS and CDR2 FNYEAQ. The J segment lost 7 bases and the V segment lost 3 bases, leaving 8 bases of the junction unmatched. This CDR3 has 16 residues.

The rearrangement links TRBV5-8 to TRBJ1-1; D is uncertain. Trimming removed 1 base at V and 3 bases at J, with 16 bases between. Germline CDR1 is SGHTS and CDR2 is YDEGEE. The CDR3 length is 16 residues. The CDR3 DNA reads TGTGCCAGCAGCTTGAATATCGGTCATGGGCACACTGAAGCTTTCTTT. Translated, it gives CASSLNIGHGHTEAFF.

This chain uses TRBV18 with TRBJ1-2, with TRBD1 as a possible D gene (5 bases). The CDR3 runs 15 residues. Germline V gene data show CDR1 as KGHSH and CDR2 as LQKENI. The V end lost 2 bases, the J end lost 4 bases, and 14 bases lay between the germline ends. DNA for the CDR3: TGTGCCAGCTCACCAGCAACAGGACCATCCTATGGCTACACCTTC. It translates to CASSPATGPSYGYTF.

The V call is TRBV10-1, the J call TRBJ2-1; TRBD2 aligns across 7 bases. The CDR3 extends over 15 amino acids. The junction had 7 bases not matched to a gene; V was cut back by 3 bases and J by 5 bases. Germline CDR1 is WNHNN and CDR2 is SYGVQD (reference sequence). The CDR3 sequence is CASSEGEGPDNEQFF. DNA of the CDR3: TGCGCCAGCAGTGAAGGGGAGGGGCCAGACAATGAGCAGTTCTTC.

This chain links TRBV11-3 with TRBJ2-7, with D tentatively TRBD1 (6 bases). Per the germline V gene, CDR1 is SGHNT and CDR2 is YENEEA. Trimming pared 1 base from V and 5 bases from J, leaving 15 bases between. This CDR3 comprises 15 residues. The CDR3 sequence: CASSLGRGGRNEQYV. In DNA, the CDR3 is TGTGCCAGCAGCTTAGGCAGGGGTGGTAGGAACGAGCAGTACGTC.

This chain joins TRBV6-1 and TRBJ2-7, with 8 bases identical to TRBD1. V lost 1 base and J lost 2; bases outside the gene matches: 10. The V gene's germline CDR1 is MNHNS and CDR2 SASEGT. The CDR3 is 17 amino acids. The CDR3 DNA is TGTGCCAGCAGTGAAGTAGGCTGGGGACAGGCTGCCTACGAGCAGTACGTC. It yields the protein CASSEVGWGQAAYEQYV.

The chain joins TRBV7-9 to TRBJ1-2; TRBD1 aligns across 9 bases. The CDR3 length is 15 residues. The V and J ends lost 3 bases and 4 bases, in that order; junction bases with no gene match: 6. CDR1 and CDR2 (germline): SEHNR, FQNEAQ (reference sequence). CDR3 DNA: TGTGCCAGCAGCTTTGGAGGGACAGGGATCTATGGCTACACCTTC. This sequence encodes CASSFGGTGIYGYTF.

The V gene is TRBV5-1, the J gene TRBJ2-5, with 13 nucleotides matching TRBD2. CDR3 length: 20 residues. With 3 bases clipped from V and 2 bases from J, the junction kept 16 bases outside the gene matches. Germline CDR1 reads SGHRS; CDR2 reads YFSETQ. CDR3 sequence reads: CASSSPALQGLAGPQETQYF. CDR3 nucleotide sequence: TGCGCCAGCAGCTCGCCTGCGCTTCAGGGACTAGCGGGACCACAAGAGACCCAGTACTTC.

The gene calls are TRBV12-5 and TRBJ2-5; the match to TRBD1 covers 9 bases. The CDR3 has 14 residues. Looked up from germline, CDR1 is LGHNT and CDR2 is FRNRAP. V lost 4 bases and J lost 5; bases outside the gene matches: 5. As DNA, the CDR3 is TGTGCTAGTGGTTCCGGGACAGGGATTGAGACCCAGTACTTC. It specifies CASGSGTGIETQYF. Full variable domain (remainder filled in from reference TRBV12-5 and TRBJ2-5): DARVTQTPRHKVTEMGQEVTMRCQPILGHNTVFWYRQTMMQGLELLAYFRNRAPLDDSGMPKDRFSAEMPDATLATLKIQPSEPRDSAVYFCASGSGTGIETQYFGPGTRLLVL.

The chain employs TRBV10-3 and TRBJ2-3; D may be TRBD1 (5 bases). CDR1 and CDR2 from the germline V gene are ENHRY and SYGVKD. The CDR3 is 15 residues long. V dropped 3 bases and J dropped 11 bases, with 21 bases sitting between them. CDR3 sequence reads: CAISDSGQGPSQQYF. CDR3 sequence (DNA): TGTGCCATCAGTGACTCTGGTCAGGGCCCAAGCCAGCAGTATTTT.

V is TRBV2 and J is TRBJ1-5, with D perhaps matching TRBD1 (5 bases). Germline loops: CDR1 SNHLY, CDR2 FYNNEI. The CDR3 loop spans 17 amino acids. V was shortened by 4 bases and J by 4 bases, with 20 bases between the two germline ends. The CDR3 reads CASSGTGADFGNQPQHF. The CDR3 coding sequence is TGTGCCAGCAGTGGTACTGGGGCTGATTTCGGGAATCAGCCCCAGCATTTT.

The chain recombines TRBV6-1 with TRBJ2-1; TRBD2 is a possible D gene (6 bases). V was pared by 4 bases and J by 4 bases, with 17 bases between. The CDR3 has 16 amino acids. Germline CDR1 reads MNHNS; CDR2 reads SASEGT. CDR3 in amino acids: CASSADIVGGYNEQFF. The CDR3 DNA reads TGTGCCAGCAGTGCCGACATAGTGGGAGGTTACAATGAGCAGTTCTTC.

This chain uses TRBV10-3 with TRBJ2-2; TRBD1 aligns across 8 bases. V trimming: 6 bases; J trimming: 1 base; junction bases outside the gene matches: 4. This CDR3 is 15 amino acids long. The germline V gene encodes CDR1 ENHRY and CDR2 SYGVKD. The CDR3 is CAIRRTGWNTGELFF. CDR3 DNA sequence: TGTGCCATCAGAAGGACAGGGTGGAACACCGGGGAGCTGTTTTTT.

This chain joins TRBV5-1 and TRBJ1-2; D perhaps matches TRBD1 (5 bases). In germline, CDR1 is SGHRS, CDR2 YFSETQ. Between the trimmed V and J ends, which lost 3 bases and 6 bases, there was a span of 18 bases. The length of the CDR3 is 15 residues. Here the CDR3 DNA reads TGCGCCAGCAGCTCTAACAACCTACAGGCTGATGGCTACACCTTC. It is translated as CASSSNNLQADGYTF.

This chain links TRBV5-4 with TRBJ1-2, with 10 bases matching TRBD1. Unmatched junction bases numbered 8, after V lost 4 bases and J lost 2 bases. The CDR3 length is 16 residues. The germline V gene encodes CDR1 SGHNT and CDR2 YYREEE (reference sequence). This chain's CDR3 is CASSTGGGQGNYGYTF. The CDR3 DNA is TGTGCCAGCAGCACCGGGGGGGGACAGGGGAACTATGGCTACACCTTC.

The chain links TRBV11-2 to TRBJ1-2; TRBD1 is a possible D gene (5 bases). In germline, CDR1 is SGHAT, CDR2 FQNNGV. V gave up 4 bases and J gave up 4 bases, with 19 bases separating them. This CDR3 is 16 amino acids long. The CDR3 nucleotides read TGTGCCAGCAGCTACAGCAGGGTCACCGCCTTCTATGGCTACACCTTC. This codes for CASSYSRVTAFYGYTF.

The chain links TRBV13 to TRBJ2-3; a possible D gene is TRBD2 (6 bases). Germline V gives CDR1 PRHDT, CDR2 FYEKMQ (reference sequence). The length of the CDR3 is 15 residues. The V end lost 5 bases, the J end lost 3 bases, and 15 bases lay between the germline ends. CDR3 nucleotides: TGTGCCAGCAGCGGGCGACTAGGTTTAACAGATACGCAGTATTTT. Protein product: CASSGRLGLTDTQYF.

The V gene is TRBV20-1, the J gene TRBJ2-5; D ambiguous. The CDR3 contains 11 residues. Per germline, CDR1 DFQATT and CDR2 SNEGSKA (reference sequence). Between the trimmed V and J ends, which lost 5 bases and 5 bases, there was a span of 9 bases. CDR3 sequence reads: CSASSRETQYF. In DNA form, the CDR3 reads TGCAGTGCTTCCTCGAGGGAGACCCAGTACTTC.

This chain connects TRBV27 to TRBJ2-1, with 7 bases lining up with TRBD2. Per germline, CDR1 MNHEY and CDR2 SMNVEV (reference sequence). The trim removed 6 bases at V and 6 bases at J, leaving 11 bases unmatched. This CDR3 is built from 15 residues. The CDR3 loop reads CASRGGRAPSNEQFF. As DNA, the CDR3 is TGTGCCAGCAGGGGGGGGAGGGCCCCCTCCAATGAGCAGTTCTTC.

J is TRBJ1-5 and V is TRBV7-2, with D possibly matching TRBD1 (5 bases). The CDR3 is 13 amino acids. In germline, CDR1 is SGHTA, CDR2 FQGNSA. Trimming pared 1 base from V and 6 bases from J, leaving 7 bases between. The CDR3 spells CASSLEGVQPQHF. The CDR3 bases are TGTGCCAGCAGCTTAGAAGGGGTTCAGCCCCAGCATTTT.

This chain uses TRBV30 with TRBJ2-2, with 9 bases matching TRBD1. V gave up 5 bases and J gave up 5 bases; unmatched junction bases: 6. CDR1 GTSNPN and CDR2 SVGIG come from the germline V gene (reference sequence). The CDR3 has 14 amino acids. CDR3: CAWDSGTGTGELFF. The CDR3 DNA is TGTGCCTGGGACTCCGGGACAGGGACCGGGGAGCTGTTTTTT.

The J gene is TRBJ1-2, the V gene TRBV7-2; D is ambiguous. The germline V gene has CDR1 SGHTA and CDR2 FQGNSA. The CDR3 has 16 residues. The ends were cut back, 0 bases at V and 1 base at J, with 12 bases in the middle. In DNA form, the CDR3 reads TGTGCCAGCAGCTTAGCTTCCAGACATCATAACTATGGCTACACCTTC. It translates to CASSLASRHHNYGYTF.